This TCR beta chain was sequenced in a study of spatial heterogeneity in lung cancer. Using its own MiXCR run on the 5' RACE reads, TCRdb lists one record per CDR3 protein. The sample lists more than 65,000 distinct CDR3 sequences, about 8% seen once, with approximately 6.3% in the top ten. Per the germline V gene, CDR1 is GTSNPN and CDR2 is SVGIG (reference sequence). Trimming left V 4 bases short and J 0 bases short, with 10 bases between. The CDR3 spans 13 residues. This clonotype was detected ten times or more. The time point here: sample taken at primary tumor resection. V gene TRBV30 combines with J gene TRBJ2-7; TRBD1 is a possible D gene (5 bases). The source material was PBMCs, sampled at surgery. This clonotype was obtained from a male donor with early-stage non-small cell lung cancer. CDR3 protein: CAWTGISSYEQYF. The CDR3 DNA follows: TGTGCCTGGACAGGGATTAGCTCCTACGAGCAGTACTTC. Complete variable domain (other parts from reference TRBV30 and TRBJ2-7): SQTIHQWPATLVQPVGSPLSLECTVEGTSNPNLYWYRQAAGRGLQLLFYSVGIGQISSEVPQNLSASRPQDRQFILSSKKLLLSDSGFYLCAWTGISSYEQYFGPGTRLTVT.